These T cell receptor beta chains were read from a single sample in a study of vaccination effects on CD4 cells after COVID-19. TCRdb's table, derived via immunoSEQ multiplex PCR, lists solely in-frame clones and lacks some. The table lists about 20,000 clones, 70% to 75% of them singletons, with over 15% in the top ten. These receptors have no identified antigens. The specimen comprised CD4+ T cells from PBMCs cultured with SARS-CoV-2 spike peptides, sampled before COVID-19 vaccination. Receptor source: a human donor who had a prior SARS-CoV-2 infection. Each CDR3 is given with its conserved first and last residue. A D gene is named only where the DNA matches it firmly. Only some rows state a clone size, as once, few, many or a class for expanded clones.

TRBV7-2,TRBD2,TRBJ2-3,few,TGTGCCAGCAGCTCCGGACTAGCGGGAGTGGGGTTGGGGCAGTATTTT,CASSSGLAGVGLGQYF
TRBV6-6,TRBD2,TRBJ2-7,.,TGTGCCAGCACCAGGACCGGGACTACTAAATACGAGCAGTACTTC,CASTRTGTTKYEQYF
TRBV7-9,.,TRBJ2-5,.,TGTGCCAGCAGCAGGGGGAGTGGGGAGACCCAGTACTTC,CASSRGSGETQYF
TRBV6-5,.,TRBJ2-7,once,TGTGCCAGCACCTTCTATGGCGGGGAGCAGTACTTC,CASTFYGGEQYF
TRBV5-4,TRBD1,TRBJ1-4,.,TGTGCCAGCAGCTTATACGGACAGGGGAATGAAAAACTGTTTTTT,CASSLYGQGNEKLFF
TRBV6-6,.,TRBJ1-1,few,TGTGCCAGCAGTCCCGTTCAAAAATTGAACACTGAAGCTTTCTTT,CASSPVQKLNTEAFF
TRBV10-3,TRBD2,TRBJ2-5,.,TGTGCCATCAGTGAGCTAGCGGAAGAGACCCAGTACTTC,CAISELAEETQYF
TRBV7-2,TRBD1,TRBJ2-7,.,TGTGCCAGCAGCCCGAGACAGGGCTCCTACGAGCAGTACTTC,CASSPRQGSYEQYF
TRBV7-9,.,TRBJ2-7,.,TGTGCCAGCAGCTCCACAGGGGAGGACTACGAGCAGTACTTC,CASSSTGEDYEQYF
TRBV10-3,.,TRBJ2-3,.,TGTGCCATCATGAGCACTAGCCAAAATACGCAGTATTTT,CAIMSTSQNTQYF
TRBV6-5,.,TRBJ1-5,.,TGTGCCAGCAGAGCTATGGGCAATCAGCCCCAGCATTTT,CASRAMGNQPQHF
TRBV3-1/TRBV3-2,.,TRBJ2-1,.,TGTGCCAGCAGCCAAGAGTACTTTGCCTACAATGAGCAGTTCTTC,CASSQEYFAYNEQFF
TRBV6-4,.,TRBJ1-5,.,TGTGCCAGCAGCGGGGACGCGTCTCAGCCCCAGCATTTT,CASSGDASQPQHF
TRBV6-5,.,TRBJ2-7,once,TGTGCCAGCAGTTCCCACGTAGACAACGAGCAGTACTTC,CASSSHVDNEQYF
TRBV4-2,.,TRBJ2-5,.,TGTGCCAGCAGCCAAGATCTTTCAACAGAAGAGACCCAGTACTTC,CASSQDLSTEETQYF
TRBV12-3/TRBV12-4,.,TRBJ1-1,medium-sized,TGTGCCAGCAGTCACCGGGATATGGTTGAGGCTTTCTTT,CASSHRDMVEAFF
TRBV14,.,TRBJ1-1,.,TGTGCCAGCAGCCAAGAAAGGAGGGACGCTTTCTTT,CASSQERRDAFF
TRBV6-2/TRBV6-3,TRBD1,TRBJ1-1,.,TGTGCCAGCAGCGACCTGGACAGGGGGAACACTGAAGCTTTCTTT,CASSDLDRGNTEAFF
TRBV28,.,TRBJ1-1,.,TGTGCCAGCAGTTTATGGGATTTTAACACTGAAGCTTTCTTT,CASSLWDFNTEAFF
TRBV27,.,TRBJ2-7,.,TGTGCCAGCAGTTTTGGCCCCTACAGGGAGCAGTACTTC,CASSFGPYREQYF
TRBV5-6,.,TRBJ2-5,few,TGTGCCAGCAGCGCCGGACTAATCCAAGAGACCCAGTACTTC,CASSAGLIQETQYF
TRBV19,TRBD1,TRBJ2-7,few,TGTGCCAGTAGTAAGGGACAGGGGGGAACCTACGAGCAGTACTTC,CASSKGQGGTYEQYF
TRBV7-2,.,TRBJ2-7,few,TGTGCCAGCAGCTTAGGTAACTCCTACGAGCAGTACTTC,CASSLGNSYEQYF
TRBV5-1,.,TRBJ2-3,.,TGCGCCAGCAGCTTGGAAGGGGTTGGAGATACGCAGTATTTT,CASSLEGVGDTQYF
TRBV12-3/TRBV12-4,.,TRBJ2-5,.,TGTGCCAGCAGTCAGGGCGGAGAGACCCAGTACTTC,CASSQGGETQYF
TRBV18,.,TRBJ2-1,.,TGTGCCAGCTCACCACCCGGACCCGACGAGCTGTTCTTC,CASSPPGPDELFF
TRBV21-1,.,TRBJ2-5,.,TGTGCCAGCAGCAGCGGGAGGGCCGGAGAGACCCAGTACTTC,CASSSGRAGETQYF
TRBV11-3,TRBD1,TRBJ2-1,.,TGTGCCAGCAGCTTAGATTTAGGACAGGGGGACTACAATGAGCAGTTCTTC,CASSLDLGQGDYNEQFF
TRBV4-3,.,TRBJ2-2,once,TGCGCCAGCAGCCGGAGGGAGAGGACCGGGGAGCTGTTTTTT,CASSRRERTGELFF
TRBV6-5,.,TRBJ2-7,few,TGTGCCAGCAGTTACTCGGGTCGTCGCGAGCAGTACTTC,CASSYSGRREQYF
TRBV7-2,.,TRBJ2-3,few,TGTGCCAGCAGCTTAATCAGCGCAGATACGCAGTATTTT,CASSLISADTQYF
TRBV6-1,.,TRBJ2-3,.,TGTGCCAGCAGTGAACAAGTGGGGGGCACAGATACGCAGTATTTT,CASSEQVGGTDTQYF
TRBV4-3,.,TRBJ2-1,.,TGCGCCAGCAGCCGACCACCAACAGGCGACCCCGACAATGAGCAGTTCTTC,CASSRPPTGDPDNEQFF
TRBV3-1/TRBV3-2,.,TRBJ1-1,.,TGTGCCAGCAGCCAAGTATTAAGGGAAGAAGCTTTCTTT,CASSQVLREEAFF
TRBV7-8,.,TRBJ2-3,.,TGTGCCAGCAGCGGAGCCGTTTACACAGATACGCAGTATTTT,CASSGAVYTDTQYF
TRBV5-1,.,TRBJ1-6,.,TGCGCCAGCAGCTTGGACGGGGATCTTACGGGGTCTTATAATTCACCCCTCCACTTT,CASSLDGDLTGSYNSPLHF
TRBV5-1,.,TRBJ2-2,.,TGCGCCAGCCAGACTTCATTTTCCAGGGAGCTGTTTTTT,CASQTSFSRELFF
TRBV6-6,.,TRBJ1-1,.,TGTGCCAGCAGTTCCAATGTGGGGTTTGTTGAGACTGAAGCTTTCTTT,CASSSNVGFVETEAFF
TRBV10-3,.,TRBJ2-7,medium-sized,TGTGCCATCAGTGGCCCCGGGACGGAAGCCTACGAGCAGTACTTC,CAISGPGTEAYEQYF
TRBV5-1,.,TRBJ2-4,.,TGCGCCAGCAGCTTGGGGAGCATAAAAAACATTCAGTACTTC,CASSLGSIKNIQYF
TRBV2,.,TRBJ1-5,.,TGTGCCAGCAGTGGACGGCGAGACGGTCAGCCCCAGCATTTT,CASSGRRDGQPQHF
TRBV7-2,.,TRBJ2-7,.,TGTGCCAGCAGCTTAGCGTCCAGCGGTATCCCTATCGAGCAGTACTTC,CASSLASSGIPIEQYF
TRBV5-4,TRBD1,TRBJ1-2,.,TGTGCCAGCAACAACCGAGAGACAGGGGGCGCAGATGGCTACACCTTC,CASNNRETGGADGYTF
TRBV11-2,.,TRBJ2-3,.,TGTGCCAGCAGCTCCCGTCGGGACGGGGATACGCAGTATTTT,CASSSRRDGDTQYF
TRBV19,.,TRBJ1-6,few,TGTGCCAGCCCCTTCTGGTGGCAGGGGTACTATAATTCACCCCTCCACTTT,CASPFWWQGYYNSPLHF
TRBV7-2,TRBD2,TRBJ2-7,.,TGTGCCAGCAGCGGGACTAGCGGGGTTTACGAGCAGTACTTC,CASSGTSGVYEQYF
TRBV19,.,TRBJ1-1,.,TGTGCCAGTAGTACCCATGGGAGCCTCCCCATGAACACTGAAGCTTTCTTT,CASSTHGSLPMNTEAFF
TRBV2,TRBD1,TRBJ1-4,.,TGTGCCAGCAGTGGGGACAGAATCCTAATTAATGAAAAACTGTTTTTT,CASSGDRILINEKLFF
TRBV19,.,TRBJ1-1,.,TGTGCCAGTACGGTCGGGCGGAACACTGAAGCTTTCTTT,CASTVGRNTEAFF